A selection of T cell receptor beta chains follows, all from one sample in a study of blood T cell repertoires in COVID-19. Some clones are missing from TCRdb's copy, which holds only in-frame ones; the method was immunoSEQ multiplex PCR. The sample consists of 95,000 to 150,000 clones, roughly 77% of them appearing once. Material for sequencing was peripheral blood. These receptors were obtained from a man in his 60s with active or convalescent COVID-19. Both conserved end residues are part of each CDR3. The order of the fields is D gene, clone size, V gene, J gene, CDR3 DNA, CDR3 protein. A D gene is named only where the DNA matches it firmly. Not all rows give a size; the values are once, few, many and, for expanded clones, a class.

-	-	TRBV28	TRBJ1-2	TGTGCCAGCAGTTTAGAGACTAACTATGGCTACACCTTC	CASSLETNYGYTF
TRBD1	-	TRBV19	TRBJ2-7	TGTGCCACTGGACAGGGTAATTTCTTCTTCTACGAGCAGTACTTC	CATGQGNFFFYEQYF
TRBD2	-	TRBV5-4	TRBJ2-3	TGTGCCAGCAGCTTGGAGGGAGGGCCTATAGATACGCAGTATTTT	CASSLEGGPIDTQYF
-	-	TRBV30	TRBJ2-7	TGTGCCTCGGAAACGGAGTCCTACGAGCAGTACTTC	CASETESYEQYF
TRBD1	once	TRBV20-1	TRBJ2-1	TGCAGTGCTAGTGAACGCCTCCGGGACAGGGGCAATGAGCAGTTCTTC	CSASERLRDRGNEQFF
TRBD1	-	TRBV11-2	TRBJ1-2	TGTGCCAGCAGCCCGACCGGGACAGGGGTTGGCTACACCTTC	CASSPTGTGVGYTF
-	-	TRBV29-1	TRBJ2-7	TGCAGCGTTGTACTGGTCCACGGGACACCACCTAGGGAGCAGTACTTC	CSVVLVHGTPPREQYF
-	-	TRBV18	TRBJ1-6	TGTGCCAGCTCTTACGACTCGCGGAATAATTCACCCCTCCACTTT	CASSYDSRNNSPLHF
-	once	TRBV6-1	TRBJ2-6	TGTGCCATCAAGCCACGGGCTGGGGCCAACGTCCTGACTTTC	CAIKPRAGANVLTF
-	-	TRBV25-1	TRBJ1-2	TGTGCCAGCCAGGGAACAGAGTATGGCTACACCTTC	CASQGTEYGYTF
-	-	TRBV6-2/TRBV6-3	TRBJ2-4	TGTGCCAGCAGTCTGACGTTTGTAGGAGTACGACTTCAGGGCAAAAACATTCAGTACTTC	CASSLTFVGVRLQGKNIQYF
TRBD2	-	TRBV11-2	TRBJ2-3	TGTGCCAGCAGCGAGACTAGCGGGAGCTTCACAGATACGCAGTATTTT	CASSETSGSFTDTQYF
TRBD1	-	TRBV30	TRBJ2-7	TGTGCCTGGGCCCCGGGACAGGGGTACGAGCAGTACTTC	CAWAPGQGYEQYF
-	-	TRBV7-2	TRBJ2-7	TGTGCCAGCAGCCGGTTGACTTCATCCTACGAGCAGTACTTC	CASSRLTSSYEQYF
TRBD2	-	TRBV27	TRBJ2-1	TGTGCCAGCAGTTTTGTCGATGGCGGGAGGTTCGATGAGCAGTTCTTC	CASSFVDGGRFDEQFF
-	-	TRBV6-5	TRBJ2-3	TGTGCCAGCAGCCCAGGGAGGGGGTACACAGATACGCAGTATTTT	CASSPGRGYTDTQYF
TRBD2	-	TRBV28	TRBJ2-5	TGTGCCAGCAGGGCCATGCTCGCCCGGGAGGGAAGGCAGACCCAGTACTTC	CASRAMLAREGRQTQYF
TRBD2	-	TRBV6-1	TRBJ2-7	TGTGCCAGCAGTGAAGTTGGAGGACTAGGCGGGGAGCAGTACTTC	CASSEVGGLGGEQYF
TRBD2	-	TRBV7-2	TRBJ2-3	TGTGCCGACGGACTAGCGGGAGTTTCAGATACGCAGTATTTT	CADGLAGVSDTQYF
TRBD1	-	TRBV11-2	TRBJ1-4	TGTGCCAGCAGCTCCCGGACAGGGATTAATGAAAAACTGTTTTTT	CASSSRTGINEKLFF
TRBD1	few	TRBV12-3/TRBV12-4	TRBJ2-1	TGTGCCAGCAGTTTATTGGACAGGGGTGAGCAGTTCTTC	CASSLLDRGEQFF
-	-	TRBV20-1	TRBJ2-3	TGCAGTGCCGAGGGCACAGATACGCAGTATTTT	CSAEGTDTQYF
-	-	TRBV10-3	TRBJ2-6	TGTGCCATCAGTGAGACGGCTGGGGCCAACGTCCTGACTTTC	CAISETAGANVLTF
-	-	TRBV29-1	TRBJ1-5	TGCAGCGTTGTAGAGTTAGTCGGTCAGCCCCAGCATTTT	CSVVELVGQPQHF
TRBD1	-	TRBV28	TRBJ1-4	TGTGCCAGCAACAGGGGGCGGGAAAAACTGTTTTTT	CASNRGREKLFF
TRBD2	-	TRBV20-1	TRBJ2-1	TGCAGTGCTAGTCCCAACCTAGCGGGAGGGCCATGGCAGTTCTTC	CSASPNLAGGPWQFF
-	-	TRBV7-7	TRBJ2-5	TGTGCCAGCAGCTTACGAGCCTCACTGGGCTCAGAGACCCAGTACTTC	CASSLRASLGSETQYF
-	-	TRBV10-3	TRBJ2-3	TGTGCCTCGGGGTTAGGCGATACGCAGTATTTT	CASGLGDTQYF
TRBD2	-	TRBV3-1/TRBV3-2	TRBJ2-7	TGTGCCAGCAGCGTGGGACTAGCGGGAGACTACGAGCAGTACTTC	CASSVGLAGDYEQYF
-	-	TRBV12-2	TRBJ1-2	TGTGCAAGTCGTGGACAGGGAACGAATGGCTACACCTTC	CASRGQGTNGYTF
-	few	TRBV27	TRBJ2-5	TGTGCCAGCAGTTGGGGGCAGGAGACCCAGTACTTC	CASSWGQETQYF
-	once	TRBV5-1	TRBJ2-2	TGCGCCAGCAGCTTGGACCCAGGGATGAGGACCGGGGAGCTGTTTTTT	CASSLDPGMRTGELFF
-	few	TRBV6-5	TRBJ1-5	TGTGCCAGCAGCCCCACAGGAAACAATCAGCCCCAGCATTTT	CASSPTGNNQPQHF
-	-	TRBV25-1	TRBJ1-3	TGTGCCAGCGGATACGGGACATTCGACTCTGGAAACACCATATATTTT	CASGYGTFDSGNTIYF
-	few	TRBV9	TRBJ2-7	TGTGCCAGCAGCCCCCGTACAGGGAACTACGAGCAGTACTTC	CASSPRTGNYEQYF
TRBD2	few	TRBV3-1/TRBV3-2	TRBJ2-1	TGTGCCAGCAGCCAAGAAGGGCTAGCGGGAGGTAATGAGCAGTTCTTC	CASSQEGLAGGNEQFF
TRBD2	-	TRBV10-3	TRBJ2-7	TGTGCCATCAGTATCCTAGCGGGAGCGAGTGAGCAGTACTTC	CAISILAGASEQYF
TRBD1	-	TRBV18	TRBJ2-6	TGTGCCAGCTCACGAATCCAGGGGGTAGCTGGGGCCAACGTCCTGACTTTC	CASSRIQGVAGANVLTF
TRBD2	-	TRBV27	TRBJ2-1	TGTGCCAGCAGTTTTCGGGCTAGCGGGGGGGAGTACAATGAGCAGTTCTTC	CASSFRASGGEYNEQFF
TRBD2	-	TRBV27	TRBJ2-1	TGTGCCAGCAGTTTATCGGCGGGAGGACTTCTTGAGCAGTTCTTC	CASSLSAGGLLEQFF
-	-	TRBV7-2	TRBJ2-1	TGTGCCAGCAGCTTGGAGAGAGGGTACAATGAGCAGTTCTTC	CASSLERGYNEQFF
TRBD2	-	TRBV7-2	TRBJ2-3	TGTGCCAGCAGCTTAAGTGGTCCGGGAGGGGGCACAGATACGCAGTATTTT	CASSLSGPGGGTDTQYF
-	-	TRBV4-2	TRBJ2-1	TGTGCCAGCAGCCAAGATGGGAGCGGGTACAATGAGCAGTTCTTC	CASSQDGSGYNEQFF
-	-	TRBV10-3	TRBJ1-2	TGTGCCATCTCGGGAGGGAGGAGCTATGGCTACACCTTC	CAISGGRSYGYTF
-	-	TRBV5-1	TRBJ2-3	TGCGCCAGCAGGCGGGACGGCACAGATACGCAGTATTTT	CASRRDGTDTQYF
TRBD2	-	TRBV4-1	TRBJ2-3	TGCGCCAGCAGCCCTTCCTCCCTGAGGGCTAGCGGGAGGACAGATACGCAGTATTTT	CASSPSSLRASGRTDTQYF
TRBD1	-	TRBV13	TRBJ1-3	TGTGCCAGCAGCCGAGGACAGGCCGGATCTGGAAACACCATATATTTT	CASSRGQAGSGNTIYF
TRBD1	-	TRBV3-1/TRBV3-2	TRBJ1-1	TGTGCCAGCAGCCAAGATTGGGGACAGGGTGTGAACACTGAAGCTTTCTTT	CASSQDWGQGVNTEAFF
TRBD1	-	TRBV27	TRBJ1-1	TGTGCCAGCAGTTTCGGGACAGGGCGGAACACTGAAGCTTTCTTT	CASSFGTGRNTEAFF
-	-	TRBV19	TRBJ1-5	TGTGCCAGTAGTATAGATTTCAAACTCTGGAGCAATCAGCCCCAGCATTTT	CASSIDFKLWSNQPQHF
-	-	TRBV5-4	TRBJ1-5	TGTGCCAGCAGCTCCCAGGGGAGCAATCAGCCCCAGCATTTT	CASSSQGSNQPQHF